This TCR beta chain was obtained from a study of cytomegalovirus exposure and HLA in healthy donors. Study results and caveats: The availability of immune exposure information extended only to CMV serostatus.

Details on this clone: The antigen remains unidentified.

The V segment lost 3 bases and the J segment 4 bases; nucleotides outside the gene matches: 7. The germline V gene encodes CDR1 LNHDA and CDR2 SQIVND (reference sequence). The CDR3 has 18 amino acids. Primers for the PCR totalled 60 Vbeta and 13 Jbeta. Sequenced by immunoSEQ multiplex PCR; TCRdb stores in-frame clones only, minus some. Altogether approximately 140,000 clones are present, roughly four fifths being singletons, with the ten largest covering less than 3.5%. The chain couples TRBV19 to TRBJ2-6, with 12 positions matching TRBD1. The clonotype comes from a man aged 40-50 years in good health and CMV-seropositive. The sample comprised PBMCs. In DNA form, the CDR3 reads TGTGCCAGTAGTATGACCGGGACAGGGGGCGCCGGGGCCAACGTCCTGACTTTC. Translation gives CASSMTGTGGAGANVLTF. Based on the CDR3 plus reference TRBV19 and TRBJ2-6, the full variable domain is DGGITQSPKYLFRKEGQNVTLSCEQNLNHDAMYWYRQDPGQGLRLIYYSQIVNDFQKGDIAEGYSVSREKKESFPLTVTSAQKNPTAFYLCASSMTGTGGAGANVLTFGAGSRLTVL.